This passage covers 8 T cell receptor beta chains from one sample sequenced in a study of beta chain features in type 1 diabetes. Study observations and caveats: Among all four CD4+ subsets, Type 1 diabetes patients had TCRB CDR3s that were moderately but significantly shorter.

cDNA synthesis used the whole RNA isolate, giving expressed TCRB sequences. Produced via immunoSEQ multiplex PCR; TCRdb's table is partial and in-frame only. The repertoire holds almost 350,000 clones, with around 9.7% as singletons. The antigens these receptors bind are not known. The sequenced material came from central memory CD4+ T cells from blood. All receptors come from a man in his thirties or forties with type 1 diabetes.

This clone occurred a few times. This CDR3 reads CSGLGQGHEQYF. The CDR3 nucleotides are TGCAGCGGCTTAGGACAGGGCCACGAGCAGTACTTC. The chain uses TRBV29-1 and TRBJ2-7; 8 bases match TRBD1. The ends lost 7 bases at V and 5 bases at J; junction bases unmatched: 7. There are 12 residues in the CDR3. Germline V CDR1 and CDR2: SQVTM, ANQGSEA.

This sequence joins TRBV29-1 and TRBJ2-3, with 7 bases that match TRBD1. Germline CDR1 and CDR2: SQVTM and ANQGSEA. The V gene end was trimmed by 6 bases and the J gene end by 2 bases; junction bases not matched to a gene: 8. This CDR3 region has 14 residues. The CDR3 DNA follows: TGCAGCGTCTCACCGGGACAGCACACAGATACGCAGTATTTT. Translating it yields CSVSPGQHTDTQYF.

This clone was picked up a small number of times. The CDR3 region has the DNA TGCGCCAGCAGCCCCCGGGACGGCAAAAACATTCAGTACTTC. Amino acids: CASSPRDGKNIQYF. This sequence joins TRBV4-3 and TRBJ2-4; TRBD1 or TRBD2 may be the D gene (5 bases each). The V end was cut by 4 bases, the J end by 3 bases, with 10 bases between. The CDR3 covers 14 residues. Germline CDR1 is LGHNA and CDR2 is YSLEER.

This clone showed up just a few times. The chain uses TRBV18 and TRBJ2-7; a weak D match, TRBD1 (5 bases). This CDR3 is built from 13 residues. Germline V gives CDR1 KGHSH, CDR2 LQKENI. Trimming took 5 bases from V and 3 from J, leaving 11 bases between them. Written as DNA, the CDR3 is TGTGCCAGCTCATCAGGGTACGGCTACGAGCAGTACTTC. Amino acid sequence: CASSSGYGYEQYF.

This chain connects TRBV6-5 to TRBJ2-7, with a weak D call TRBD1 (6 bases). Trimming shortened V by 1 base and J by 6 bases, and 13 bases separated the two germline ends. The CDR3 loop spans 14 amino acids. CDR1 and CDR2 (germline): MNHEY, SVGAGI. CDR3 bases: TGTGCCAGCAGTTACTTGGGGGCGCAGGCCGAGCAGTACTTC. Protein: CASSYLGAQAEQYF.

This sequence joins TRBV9 and TRBJ2-5; D is possibly TRBD1 (6 bases). The CDR3 extends over 14 amino acids. The V gene lost 4 bases and the J gene lost 4 bases, with 14 bases spanning the gap. Per the germline V gene, CDR1 is SGDLS and CDR2 is YYNGEE. DNA for the CDR3: TGTGCCAGCAGCTCGGGACATGCGCGAGAGACCCAGTACTTC. Protein sequence: CASSSGHARETQYF.

In this sample, this clone turned up a few times. This rearrangement joins TRBV19 to TRBJ1-1; the match to TRBD1 covers 7 bases. Germline V lookup: CDR1 LNHDA, CDR2 SQIVND (reference sequence). This CDR3 is 14 amino acids long. V lost 5 bases, J lost 2 bases, and 5 bases stayed unmatched. CDR3 region: CASSPGDSNTEAFF. The CDR3 nucleotides are TGTGCCAGTAGTCCAGGGGACAGTAACACTGAAGCTTTCTTT.

This clone occurred a few times. V gene TRBV30 combines with J gene TRBJ2-7; 7 bases map to TRBD1. There are 16 residues in the CDR3. The germline V gene encodes CDR1 GTSNPN and CDR2 SVGIG (reference sequence). The junction had 16 bases not matched to a gene; V was cut back by 1 base and J by 7 bases. CDR3 bases: TGTGCCTGGAGTGGATCCAGGCTACAGGGGTCGGGTGAGCAGTACTTC. It yields the protein CAWSGSRLQGSGEQYF.